This T cell receptor (beta chain) was obtained from a study of shared clonotypes between healthy human individuals. Study-wide points: Naive CD4 clonotypes were shared across several donors at 4.5% to 6%.

Once extracted for a subset, genomic DNA was divided evenly among several immunoSEQ plates. The method was immunoSEQ multiplex PCR; TCRdb's version includes in-frame clones alone and lacks a portion of them. In the table there are 2 million to 2.5 million clones, around 95% of which are singletons. Each sample came from a Caucasian adult donor living in Nashville, Tennessee. Turning to this clone: Its antigen is unknown.

Trimming cost V 4 bases and J 8 bases, with 6 bases left between them. Germline CDR1 reads MNHEY; CDR2 reads SVGAGI. The CDR3 loop spans 11 amino acids. The TCR comes from a man aged 18-30 years in good health. J is TRBJ2-1 and V is TRBV6-5; D gene ambiguous. The sequenced material came from naive CD4+ T cells sorted from blood. Indicated subset: CD45RA+ positively selected. CDR3 sequence (DNA): TGTGCCAGCAGTTTTTTAGATGAGCAGTTCTTC. It yields the protein CASSFLDEQFF.